Presented here are 26 T cell receptor beta chains from one specimen sequenced in a study of T cells expressing NK-cell markers. Each CDR3 protein gets one entry in TCRdb, which reprocessed the 5' RACE reads and gives no DNA. Its table lists some 300,000 distinct CDR3 sequences. Sequencing was performed on blood T cells: a sorted CD56 or NKG2C T cell subset, CD4+ or CD8+ T cells, or bulk PBMC T cells (not recorded which). The receptors were sampled from a man aged 18 to 29 in good health.

This sequence joins TRBV23-1 and TRBJ1-1; TCRdb's D gene call, TRBD1, goes unchecked for lack of DNA. TRBV23-1 belongs to the ORF category, with a function that is uncertain. The CDR3 contains 12 residues. CDR3 region: CARTPGTPEAFF.

The chain recombines TRBV4-1 with TRBJ1-5; TCRdb's D gene call, TRBD1, goes unchecked for lack of DNA. CDR3 length equals 16 residues. Germline CDR1 is MGHRA and CDR2 is YSYEKL. CDR3 amino acids: CASSQGRDRGIVPQHF.

CDR3 protein: CSEIVEDTQYF. The chain joins TRBV29-1 to TRBJ2-3. The length of the CDR3 is 11 residues. Germline values: CDR1 SQVTM, CDR2 ANQGSEA.

This chain connects TRBV6-1 to TRBJ2-1; lacking DNA, the TRBD1 call made by TCRdb goes unchecked. The CDR3 runs 16 residues. CDR1 and CDR2 from the germline V gene are MNHNS and SASEGT. CDR3: CASNVRGTHTYNEQFF.

The chain is built from TRBV2 and TRBJ1-1; TCRdb's D call of TRBD1 is untestable without DNA. The germline V gene encodes CDR1 SNHLY and CDR2 FYNNEI. The CDR3 covers 13 residues. The CDR3: CASSEAKGTEAFF.

The genes are TRBV12-3 or TRBV12-4 and TRBJ2-7. The CDR3 consists of 13 residues. CDR3: CASSFSRSYEQYF.

The J gene is TRBJ1-6, the V gene TRBV12-3 or TRBV12-4; TCRdb designates TRBD1, a call that cannot be tested without DNA. The CDR3 loop spans 13 amino acids. The CDR3 loop reads CASNRDLNSPLHF.

The chain has TRBV29-1 and TRBJ2-1; TCRdb proposes TRBD1, but this gene call is untestable without DNA. The CDR3 runs to 14 residues. CDR1 is SQVTM, CDR2 ANQGSEA, per germline. CDR3 in amino acids: CSVDPHRGQNEQFF.

V and J are TRBV7-2 and TRBJ2-7. The CDR3 length is 14 residues. Germline lookup yields CDR1 SGHTA and CDR2 FQGNSA. The CDR3 loop reads CASSRTLKLYEQYF.

The chain links TRBV12-3 or TRBV12-4 to TRBJ1-5; TCRdb calls TRBD1, which cannot be checked without DNA. The length of the CDR3 is 15 residues. This chain's CDR3 is CASTKAGASNQPQHF.

The CDR3 loop is CASARQTGRSRNEQFF. This chain connects TRBV6-2 or TRBV6-3 to TRBJ2-1; TCRdb's D gene call, TRBD1, goes unchecked for lack of DNA. The CDR3 length is 16 residues. CDR1 MNHEY and CDR2 SVGEGT come from the germline V gene.

V and J are TRBV5-1 and TRBJ2-7; TCRdb lists TRBD1, though no DNA is available to test this call. The CDR3 loop spans 13 amino acids. CDR1 and CDR2 from the germline V gene are SGHRS and YFSETQ. The CDR3 is CASSPRPNYEQYF.

The chain joins TRBV7-2 to TRBJ2-7. Germline CDR1 is SGHTA and CDR2 is FQGNSA. The CDR3 is 13 residues long. This chain's CDR3 is CASSLALEYEQYF.

The chain has TRBV29-1 and TRBJ1-1; TCRdb names TRBD1, which stays unverified in the absence of DNA. Germline V gene lookup returns CDR1 SQVTM and CDR2 ANQGSEA. The CDR3 runs to 12 residues. This chain's CDR3 is CSVGRTRPHAFF. The full variable domain, in which reference TRBV29-1 and TRBJ1-1 provide the parts outside the CDR3, is SAVISQKPSRDICQRGTSLTIQCQVDSQVTMMFWYRQQPGQSLTLIATANQGSEATYESGFVIDKFPISRPNLTFSTLTVSNMSPEDSSIYLCSVGRTRPHAFFGQGTRLTVV.

V usage is TRBV20-1 and J usage is TRBJ2-1. The CDR3 runs to 15 residues. CDR1 is DFQATT and CDR2 is SNEGSKA in the germline V gene (reference sequence). CDR3 in amino acids: CSARDKADPYNEQFF.

This rearrangement joins TRBV12-3 or TRBV12-4 to TRBJ2-3; TCRdb proposes TRBD1, but this gene call is untestable without DNA. CDR3 size: 15 residues. The CDR3 loop reads CASRKTGLGTDTQYF.

The CDR3 sequence: CASVSGTGYPTKNIQYF. The chain has TRBV28 and TRBJ2-4; TCRdb gives TRBD1 as the D gene, but with no DNA this cannot be confirmed. This CDR3 is 17 amino acids long. CDR1 and CDR2 from the germline V gene are MDHEN and SYDVKM.

The V gene is TRBV12-3 or TRBV12-4, the J gene TRBJ1-2. The CDR3 contains 13 residues. The CDR3: CASSLQGGYGYTF.

The V and J genes are TRBV6-5 and TRBJ2-1; TCRdb selects TRBD1, and the lack of DNA leaves this call unchecked. This CDR3 is 15 amino acids long. In germline, CDR1 is MNHEY, CDR2 SVGAGI. CDR3 sequence: CASSYSHRRGNEQFF.

The chain links TRBV23-1 to TRBJ2-5; TCRdb names TRBD2, which stays unverified in the absence of DNA. TRBV23-1 is an open reading frame, and its role is uncertain. This CDR3 has 16 residues. CDR3 protein: CASSQSLAGHQETQYF.

The V gene is TRBV9, the J gene TRBJ2-2; with no DNA, the TCRdb D assignment of TRBD2 cannot be verified. This CDR3 comprises 15 residues. CDR1 and CDR2 from the germline V gene are SGDLS and YYNGEE. The CDR3 loop reads CASSVSSSRTGELFF.

The chain has TRBV7-3 and TRBJ2-1; TCRdb gives TRBD1 as the D gene, but with no DNA this cannot be confirmed. Per the germline V gene, CDR1 is SGHTA and CDR2 is FQGTGA. CDR3 length equals 13 residues. CDR3 protein: CASSLTEGGQQFF.

The gene calls are TRBV2 and TRBJ2-2; as DNA is missing, the TRBD1 call by TCRdb cannot be tested. CDR1 and CDR2 (germline): SNHLY, FYNNEI. This CDR3 comprises 13 residues. CDR3 loop: CASSSSPPGELFF.

The chain uses TRBV12-3 or TRBV12-4 and TRBJ2-4; with no DNA, the TCRdb D assignment of TRBD1 cannot be verified. This CDR3 contains 12 residues. The CDR3 sequence is CASSLWDRGKYF.

This chain links TRBV28 with TRBJ2-7; the TRBD2 assignment by TCRdb is unverifiable without DNA. The germline V gene has CDR1 MDHEN and CDR2 SYDVKM. The CDR3 is 16 residues long. The CDR3 protein is CASSSPTSGRSYEQYF.

The chain carries TRBV18 and TRBJ2-5. The CDR3 spans 14 residues. Germline assignment: CDR1 KGHSH and CDR2 LQKENI. The CDR3 is CASSPAGKQETQYF.